The sequence of this T cell receptor (beta chain) was determined in a study of human T cells and chemical hapten exposure. MiXCR was run by TCRdb on the RACE reads, yielding one entry per CDR3 protein. Seen here are tens of thousands of distinct CDR3 sequences, 5% to 6% observed once, and the top ten hold 5% to 7%. The germline V gene has CDR1 MGHRA and CDR2 YSYEKL. This CDR3 spans 16 amino acids. V lost 1 base and J 2 bases, leaving 15 bases between the germline ends. The sample's time point: patch test 3, about 24 weeks after DPC sensitization. Treatment: therapeutic diphenylcyclopropenone sensitization with weekly scalp DPC. This clonotype was counted a single time.

V gene TRBV4-1 combines with J gene TRBJ2-7; TRBD2 might be the D (5 bases). The TCR originated in a young man with alopecia areata. Some clones in this sample may be carry-over from other donors' samples. The sequences come from whole blood, collected in connection with sensitization to the hapten diphenylcyclopropenone (DPC). CDR3 residues: CASSQGLGSWPYEQYF. As DNA, the CDR3 is TGCGCCAGCAGCCAAGGATTGGGGAGCTGGCCCTACGAGCAGTACTTC.